The clone carrying this TCR beta chain was detected only a few times. The antigen is not known. Germline-derived CDR1 and CDR2 are MGHRA and YSYEKL. CDR3 length: 15 residues. Trimming cost V 4 bases and J 3 bases; bases outside gene matches: 5. The sample belongs to a study of OX40 agonist ivuxolimab in advanced cancers. In the study overall: Ivuxolimab, an antibody acting as an agonist of OX40 (CD134), was used to treat patients. Each dose-escalation patient presented with hepatocellular carcinoma, melanoma, renal cell or head and neck cancer.

Whole-study results and caveats: Circulating CD4+ and CD8+ T cells showed clonal expansion by week 6 at 0.1 to 3.0 mg/kg.

Produced via immunoSEQ multiplex PCR; TCRdb's table is partial and in-frame only. The table has nearly 80,000 clones, about 91% seen once. The material was CD4+ or CD8+ T cells sorted from blood, obtained in a trial of the OX40 agonist ivuxolimab. The sequence derives from an adult with an advanced solid tumor such as melanoma, head and neck, liver or kidney cancer. This rearrangement joins TRBV4-1 to TRBJ2-7; 11 nucleotides line up with TRBD2. This CDR3 is CASSRGTSGFYEQYF. The CDR3 bases are TGCGCCAGCAGCCGCGGGACTAGCGGCTTCTACGAGCAGTACTTC.